This T cell receptor beta chain stems from a study of blood T cell repertoires in COVID-19. Measured with immunoSEQ multiplex PCR; TCRdb has only the in-frame clones, and not every one. The top ten clones hold roughly 1.5% of a sample with around 75,000 clones, approximately 90% of them seen once. Looked up from germline, CDR1 is SGHVS and CDR2 is FNYEAQ. The CDR3 is made up of 13 amino acids. Trimming removed 5 bases from V and 4 bases from J, with 10 bases in between. This sequence originates from a human donor in a cohort sampled during active COVID-19. The rearrangement joins TRBV7-6 to TRBJ2-3, with D tentatively TRBD2 (5 bases). Sequencing was done on a sample of peripheral blood. The CDR3 loop is CASSPTSSDTQYF. The CDR3, as DNA: TGTGCCAGCAGCCCAACTAGTTCAGATACGCAGTATTTT.